A single sample is the source of the 11 T cell receptor beta chains below, sequenced in a study of control samples from healthy donors and cancer patients. The method was immunoSEQ multiplex PCR; TCRdb's version includes in-frame clones alone and lacks a portion of them. This table has 150,000 to 200,000 clones, 85% to 95% appearing once. Sequenced material: blood. The receptors were sampled from a woman aged 40-49 years in good health.

The chain has TRBV6-5 and TRBJ2-7, with D tentatively TRBD1 (6 bases). The CDR3 runs to 13 residues. The germline CDR1 and CDR2 sequences are MNHEY and SVGAGI. The V and J ends lost 3 bases and 3 bases respectively, with 9 bases between them. The CDR3 region is CASSYGQSYEQYF. The CDR3 nucleotides read TGTGCCAGCAGTTATGGACAGAGCTACGAGCAGTACTTC.

This chain uses TRBV5-6 with TRBJ1-2, with a possible D match to TRBD1 (5 bases). The germline V gene has CDR1 SGHDT and CDR2 YYEEEE. The CDR3 contains 15 residues. Trimming took off 7 bases at V and 0 bases at J, with 16 bases between the two ends. The CDR3 region is CASGTGRRANYGYTF. The CDR3 DNA reads as TGTGCCAGCGGTACAGGACGAAGAGCTAACTATGGCTACACCTTC.

The chain couples TRBV9 to TRBJ2-6; D gene unclear. Germline loops: CDR1 SGDLS, CDR2 YYNGEE. This CDR3 spans 18 amino acids. Trimming left V 2 bases short and J 1 base short, with 16 bases between. The CDR3 region is CASSVSLGRSSGANVLTF. As DNA, the CDR3 is TGTGCCAGCAGCGTCTCTTTGGGCAGGTCGTCTGGGGCCAACGTCCTGACTTTC.

The chain is built from TRBV14 and TRBJ2-5; D remains unclear. V gave up 1 base and J gave up 8 bases, with 8 bases separating them. CDR1 and CDR2 (germline): SGHDN, FVKESK. The length of the CDR3 is 12 residues. The CDR3 DNA is TGTGCCAGCAGCCAAGGGATTAGTACCCAGTACTTC. Its translation is CASSQGISTQYF.

This clone has just a few counts. The chain employs TRBV10-1 and TRBJ2-7; D is unclear. Germline CDR1 WNHNN, CDR2 SYGVQD (reference sequence). The CDR3 is 15 amino acids. The germline V and J ends were trimmed by 0 bases and 2 bases, with 11 bases remaining between them. CDR3 in amino acids: CASSESMTAPYEQYF. CDR3 DNA sequence: TGCGCCAGCAGTGAGTCCATGACTGCTCCCTACGAGCAGTACTTC.

The CDR3 region is CASVLAGGVDEQYF. The CDR3 nucleotides read TGTGCCAGCGTCTTAGCGGGAGGGGTAGACGAGCAGTACTTC. The chain links TRBV11-2 to TRBJ2-7, with 11 bases identical to TRBD2. Trimming at V came to 8 bases and at J to 5 bases, leaving 8 bases not matched to a gene. The CDR3 is made up of 14 amino acids. Germline CDR1 and CDR2: SGHAT and FQNNGV.

Comment on this clone: The junction differs from germline at one of its ends, possibly a read error. The chain is built from TRBV5-4 and TRBJ2-7; 8 nucleotides match TRBD2. Looked up from germline, CDR1 is SGHNT and CDR2 is YYREEE (reference sequence). There are 13 residues in the CDR3. CDR3 coding DNA: TGTGCCAGCAGCCTCCCCGGACTAGCACTACCGGACTTC. Translated, it gives CASSLPGLALPDF.

This rearrangement joins TRBV27 to TRBJ2-2, with 8 bases matching TRBD2. CDR3 length: 15 amino acids. Germline CDR1 MNHEY, CDR2 SMNVEV (reference sequence). J lost 4 bases, V lost 7 bases, and 8 bases had no gene match. The CDR3 here is CASTLKAGGTGELFF. The CDR3, as DNA: TGTGCCAGCACCCTAAAGGCGGGGGGCACCGGGGAGCTGTTTTTT.

V usage is TRBV5-6 and J usage is TRBJ2-3, with 10 positions matching TRBD2. Losses at the gene ends were 4 bases for V and 5 bases for J; bases not matched to a gene: 7. The CDR3 is 15 residues long. CDR1 and CDR2 (germline): SGHDT, YYEEEE. The CDR3 nucleotides read TGTGCCAGCAGCCCTCGAGCGGGGGGGCAAGATACGCAGTATTTT. Translating gives CASSPRAGGQDTQYF.

The chain joins TRBV3-1 (or the pseudogene TRBV3-2) to TRBJ2-1; 10 bases map to TRBD2. This CDR3 comprises 16 residues. Germline-derived CDR1 and CDR2 are LGHDT and YNNKEL (reference sequence). With V trimmed by 1 base and J by 8 bases, 8 bases remained unmatched. The CDR3 sequence is CASSQGVLAGVDEQFF. The CDR3, as DNA: TGTGCCAGCAGCCAAGGCGTCCTAGCGGGAGTAGATGAGCAGTTCTTC.

The sample holds one count of this clone. The CDR3 protein is CASSSRIGGSGRAGELFF. In nucleotides, the CDR3 is TGTGCCAGCAGCTCCCGGATAGGGGGTAGCGGGAGGGCCGGGGAGCTGTTTTTT. J is TRBJ2-2 and V is TRBV9; TRBD2 aligns across 11 bases. This CDR3 has 18 residues. V dropped 4 bases and J dropped 6; count of bases not matched to a gene: 14. Germline V lookup: CDR1 SGDLS, CDR2 YYNGEE.